This T cell receptor (beta chain) was sequenced during a study of early T cells in non-severe SARS-CoV-2 infection. Germline V gene data show CDR1 as MNHNS and CDR2 as SASEGT. The CDR3 runs to 16 residues. With 6 bases clipped from V and 7 bases from J, the junction kept 10 bases outside the gene matches. Each single cDNA molecule received a unique molecular identifier. TCRdb processed the 5' RACE reads anew with MiXCR; each CDR3 protein has one entry. Among 40,000 or so distinct CDR3 sequences listed, around 8% were seen once. Sequences were derived from whole blood, sampled at baseline. This TCR was recovered from an adult who was a healthcare worker with PCR-confirmed SARS-CoV-2 infection or an uninfected control (not recorded which). The chain links TRBV6-1 to TRBJ1-6; the match to TRBD1 covers 9 bases. The CDR3 sequence: CASSAGQGVVNSPLHF. CDR3 sequence (DNA): TGTGCCAGCAGCGCGGGACAGGGAGTCGTGAATTCACCCCTCCACTTT.